This is a list of T cell receptor beta chains from one sample in a study of CD8 T cells in Susac syndrome. TCRdb re-called the immunoSEQ multiplex PCR reads through MiXCR, storing one row per CDR3 protein. The sample has about 290,000 distinct CDR3 sequences; 75% to 85% are singletons. The sample was CD8+ T cells from PBMCs. The receptors shown here come from a human donor with multiple sclerosis. CDR3s include the opening cysteine and the closing phenylalanine or tryptophan. The order of the fields is J gene, V gene, clone size, D gene, CDR3 protein, CDR3 DNA. D genes are given only for firm matches. Clone size is stated in some rows and not others, as once, few, many or a class when expanded.

>TRBJ1-1|TRBV5-4|-|-
CASSPGGGDEAFF
TGTGCCAGCAGCCCCGGGGGAGGGGACGAAGCTTTCTTT
>TRBJ2-1|TRBV2|-|-
CASSPGWNEQFF
TGTGCCAGCAGCCCAGGTTGGAATGAGCAGTTCTTC
>TRBJ2-1|TRBV19|-|TRBD2
CASTGGRASEQFF
TGTGCCAGTACCGGCGGGAGGGCCAGTGAGCAGTTCTTC
>TRBJ1-2|TRBV7-2|few|-
CASSSPQTFYYGYTF
TGTGCCAGCAGCTCCCCCCAGACTTTTTACTATGGCTACACCTTC
>TRBJ2-3|TRBV4-3|-|TRBD1
CASSQLDREETDTQYF
TGCGCCAGCAGCCAACTCGACAGGGAAGAGACAGATACGCAGTATTTT
>TRBJ1-1|TRBV2|-|-
CASRGGNTEAFF
TGTGCCAGCAGGGGGGGGAACACTGAAGCTTTCTTT
>TRBJ2-7|TRBV5-4|few|-
CASSLGDLHYEQYF
TGTGCCAGCAGCTTGGGGGACCTCCACTACGAGCAGTACTTC
>TRBJ2-1|TRBV5-6|once|TRBD2
CASSPRLAGVNEQFF
TGTGCCAGCAGCCCCAGGCTAGCGGGAGTCAATGAGCAGTTCTTC
>TRBJ2-7|TRBV19|-|TRBD2
CASSIDPGLAYEQYF
TGTGCCAGTAGTATAGATCCGGGACTAGCCTACGAGCAGTACTTC
>TRBJ2-1|TRBV5-1|-|-
CASSLASAGLQNEQFF
TGCGCCAGCAGCTTGGCCAGCGCAGGGCTTCAGAATGAGCAGTTCTTC
>TRBJ1-5|TRBV28|-|-
CASSVMNQPQHF
TGTGCCAGCAGTGTTATGAATCAGCCCCAGCATTTT
>TRBJ2-3|TRBV6-6|-|-
CASSYPPGFSDTQYF
TGTGCCAGCAGTTACCCCCCCGGTTTTTCTGATACGCAGTATTTT
>TRBJ1-1|TRBV7-8|-|TRBD1
CASSSRQGTKASEAFF
TGTGCCAGCAGCTCTAGACAGGGGACGAAAGCGTCTGAAGCTTTCTTT
>TRBJ1-1|TRBV4-1|-|-
CASSPETGWVTEAFF
TGCGCCAGCAGCCCAGAGACAGGTTGGGTCACTGAAGCTTTCTTT
>TRBJ2-7|TRBV27|-|-
CASSLSRASEQYF
TGTGCCAGCAGTTTATCCAGGGCGAGTGAGCAGTACTTC
>TRBJ2-7|TRBV19|-|TRBD2
CASSAGLAAYEQYF
TGTGCCAGTAGTGCCGGACTAGCGGCCTACGAGCAGTACTTC
>TRBJ2-7|TRBV4-3|few|-
CASSQGVGGRYEQYF
TGCGCCAGCAGCCAAGGGGTAGGGGGGCGGTACGAGCAGTACTTC
>TRBJ1-5|TRBV6-2/TRBV6-3|-|-
CASSYGQNQPQHF
TGTGCCAGCAGTTACGGACAGAATCAGCCCCAGCATTTT
>TRBJ1-2|TRBV28|-|-
CASSLVPLTGYTF
TGTGCCAGCAGTTTAGTCCCCTTGACTGGCTACACCTTC
>TRBJ1-1|TRBV29-1|-|-
CSAFMNTEAFF
TGCAGCGCCTTTATGAACACTGAAGCTTTCTTT
>TRBJ2-1|TRBV11-2|-|TRBD2
CASSLDWGLAEYNEQFF
TGTGCCAGCAGCTTAGATTGGGGACTAGCGGAATACAATGAGCAGTTCTTC
>TRBJ2-7|TRBV9|-|TRBD1
CASSLDHNRGPTIEQYF
TGTGCCAGCAGCCTTGACCATAACAGGGGGCCCACAATCGAGCAGTACTTC
>TRBJ2-7|TRBV6-1|once|-
CASRFRALGYEQYF
TGTGCCAGCAGGTTTAGGGCGCTCGGATACGAGCAGTACTTC
>TRBJ1-1|TRBV4-3|-|-
CASSQGRGLMNTEAFF
TGCGCCAGCAGCCAAGGCAGGGGACTTATGAACACTGAAGCTTTCTTT
>TRBJ1-3|TRBV3-1|-|-
CASSEDTSSGNTIYF
TGTGCCAGCAGCGAAGACACGAGCTCTGGAAACACCATATATTTT
>TRBJ2-7|TRBV28|once|-
CASTPPVAGSLYEQYF
TGTGCCAGCACCCCCCCAGTGGCAGGATCCCTATACGAGCAGTACTTC
>TRBJ2-7|TRBV11-2|-|-
CASTWSGFSYEQYF
TGTGCCAGCACCTGGAGTGGCTTCTCCTACGAGCAGTACTTC
>TRBJ1-1|TRBV6-7|-|TRBD1
CASSRNPHRGARGRNEAFF
TGTGCCAGCAGTCGCAATCCTCACAGGGGTGCACGAGGAAGGAATGAAGCTTTCTTT
>TRBJ2-1|TRBV15|-|TRBD2
CATSRGLAGSYNEQFF
TGTGCCACCAGCAGAGGACTAGCGGGCTCCTACAATGAGCAGTTCTTC
>TRBJ2-4|TRBV30|-|-
CAWIEGGRLYF
TGTGCCTGGATAGAGGGGGGCAGGTTGTACTTC
>TRBJ2-2|TRBV12-3/TRBV12-4|once|TRBD2
CASSLTLAGITGELFF
TGTGCCAGCAGTCTGACACTAGCGGGAATCACCGGGGAGCTGTTTTTT
>TRBJ2-7|TRBV6-5|few|-
CASSYSKAAYEQYF
TGTGCCAGCAGTTACTCGAAGGCCGCCTACGAGCAGTACTTC